The 8 T cell receptor beta chains listed next were all sequenced from one sample in a study of early T cells in non-severe SARS-CoV-2 infection. TCRdb re-called the 5' RACE reads with MiXCR, one entry per CDR3 protein. The sample comprises 85,000 to 100,000 distinct CDR3 sequences, approximately 10% of which are singletons, and around 5% rests with the top ten. Specimen: whole blood. All receptors derive from an adult who was a healthcare worker with PCR-confirmed SARS-CoV-2 infection or an uninfected control (not recorded which).

The chain links TRBV2 to TRBJ2-2; 7 nucleotides agree with TRBD1. V lost 8 bases, J lost 0 bases, and 6 bases stayed unmatched. The CDR3 loop spans 15 amino acids. The germline V gene has CDR1 SNHLY and CDR2 FYNNEI. CDR3 DNA sequence: TGTGCCAGCTTATTTGACAGGGCGAACACCGGGGAGCTGTTTTTT. This codes for CASLFDRANTGELFF.

In this sample, this clonotype turned up a few times. The chain employs TRBV5-5 and TRBJ1-2; 10 positions match TRBD1. CDR3 length: 17 amino acids. In germline, CDR1 is SGHKS, CDR2 YYEKEE (reference sequence). V trimming: 4 bases; J trimming: 3 bases; junction bases outside the gene matches: 12. The CDR3 nucleotides are TGTGCCAGCAGCGCCTGGTTTCGGACAGGGGGAGACTATGGCTACACCTTC. Translation gives CASSAWFRTGGDYGYTF.

This clonotype was detected a few times. V gene TRBV5-1 combines with J gene TRBJ2-3; D remains ambiguous. V lost 4 bases and J 0 bases, leaving 9 bases between the germline ends. The CDR3 spans 14 residues. Germline assignment: CDR1 SGHRS and CDR2 YFSETQ. The CDR3 nucleotides are TGCGCCAGCAGCCGAGTCGGGAGCACAGATACGCAGTATTTT. It encodes CASSRVGSTDTQYF.

The V gene is TRBV4-1, the J gene TRBJ1-3, with D unresolved. CDR3 length: 16 residues. The V and J ends lost 1 base and 3 bases respectively, with 13 bases between them. The germline V gene has CDR1 MGHRA and CDR2 YSYEKL. In DNA form, the CDR3 reads TGCGCCAGCAGCCAAGCCCCCCCGAGCGGTGGAAACACCATATATTTT. Protein sequence: CASSQAPPSGGNTIYF.

The sample holds a few counts of this clonotype. The chain has TRBV7-3 and TRBJ2-5, with 8 positions matching TRBD1. V shed 4 bases and J 5 bases; nucleotides not matched to a gene: 3. Germline values: CDR1 SGHTA, CDR2 FQGTGA. This CDR3 contains 13 residues. The CDR3 sequence is CASSSTGEETQYF. CDR3 DNA: TGTGCCAGCAGCTCGACAGGGGAGGAGACCCAGTACTTC.

This clonotype was found a few times. V usage is TRBV7-8 and J usage is TRBJ2-2, with a weak D call TRBD1 (5 bases). Germline CDR1 and CDR2: SGHVS and FQNEAQ. The V gene lost 0 bases and the J gene lost 0 bases, with 8 bases spanning the gap. The CDR3 contains 16 residues. CDR3 bases: TGTGCCAGCAGCTTAGCAGTGACAGCGAACACCGGGGAGCTGTTTTTT. It translates to CASSLAVTANTGELFF.

In this sample, this clonotype turned up a few times. The chain's CDR3 is CASSSLRGLMNTEAFF. CDR3 bases: TGTGCCAGCAGTTCCCTCAGGGGCCTCATGAACACTGAAGCTTTCTTT. V gene TRBV6-2 or TRBV6-3 combines with J gene TRBJ1-1; weak D call: TRBD1 (6 bases). CDR1 MNHEY and CDR2 SVGEGT come from the germline V gene. The CDR3 has 16 residues. The V and J ends lost 4 bases and 0 bases respectively, with 15 bases between them.

This clonotype came up many times. This chain joins TRBV6-1 and TRBJ2-2; the D gene is possibly TRBD1 (6 bases). Trimming removed 6 bases from V and 6 bases from J, with 17 bases in between. The CDR3 is 15 residues long. Germline CDR1 reads MNHNS; CDR2 reads SASEGT. The CDR3 loop is CASSLMAGAPGELFF. In nucleotides, the CDR3 is TGTGCCAGCAGCCTGATGGCAGGGGCGCCCGGGGAGCTGTTTTTT.